This T cell receptor beta chain is drawn from a study of blood T cell repertoires in COVID-19. Libraries were prepared by immunoSEQ multiplex PCR; TCRdb keeps only in-frame clonotypes and omits some of them. This sample has about 230,000 clones, with 85% found just once. There are a few counts of this clone. In germline, CDR1 is MNHEY, CDR2 SVGAGI. CDR3 length: 15 amino acids. Deletions cut 7 bases from V and 0 bases from J, with 10 bases between. The chain has TRBV6-5 and TRBJ1-6; possible D gene TRBD1, 5 bases. Sequencing was carried out using peripheral blood. The sequence was obtained from a man aged 35-49 years with acute or convalescent COVID-19. Written as DNA, the CDR3 is TGTGCCAGCAACCCGGGGGGCTCCTATAATTCACCCCTCCACTTT. It yields the protein CASNPGGSYNSPLHF.